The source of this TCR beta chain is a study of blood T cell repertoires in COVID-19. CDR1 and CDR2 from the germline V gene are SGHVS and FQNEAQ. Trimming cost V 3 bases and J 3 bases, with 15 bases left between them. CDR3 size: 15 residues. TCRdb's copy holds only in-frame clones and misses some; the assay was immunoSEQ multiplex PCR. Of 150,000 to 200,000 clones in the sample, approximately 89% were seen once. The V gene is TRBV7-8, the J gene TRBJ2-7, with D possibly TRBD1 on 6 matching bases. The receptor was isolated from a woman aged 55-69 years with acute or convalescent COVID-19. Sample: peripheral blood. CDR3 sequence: CASSFGTGHFYEQYV. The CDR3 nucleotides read TGTGCCAGCAGCTTTGGCACGGGACACTTCTACGAGCAGTACGTC.